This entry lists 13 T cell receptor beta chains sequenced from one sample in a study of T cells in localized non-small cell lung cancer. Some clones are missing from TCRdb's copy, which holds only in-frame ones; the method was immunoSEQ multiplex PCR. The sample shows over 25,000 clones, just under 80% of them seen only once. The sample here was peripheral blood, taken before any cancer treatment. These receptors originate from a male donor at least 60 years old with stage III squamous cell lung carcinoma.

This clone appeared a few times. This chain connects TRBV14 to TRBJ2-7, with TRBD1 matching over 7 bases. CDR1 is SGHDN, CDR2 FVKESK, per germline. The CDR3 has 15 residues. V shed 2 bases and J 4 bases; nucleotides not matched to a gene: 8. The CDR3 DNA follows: TGTGCCAGCAGCCAACCAACACAGGGGAAATACGAGCAGTACTTC. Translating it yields CASSQPTQGKYEQYF.

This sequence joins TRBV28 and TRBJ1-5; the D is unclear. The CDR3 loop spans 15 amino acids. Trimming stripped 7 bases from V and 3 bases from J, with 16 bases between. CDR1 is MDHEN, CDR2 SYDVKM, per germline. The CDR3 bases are TGTGCCAGCACCTCGGGAGGATACGACAATCAGCCCCAGCATTTT. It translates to CASTSGGYDNQPQHF.

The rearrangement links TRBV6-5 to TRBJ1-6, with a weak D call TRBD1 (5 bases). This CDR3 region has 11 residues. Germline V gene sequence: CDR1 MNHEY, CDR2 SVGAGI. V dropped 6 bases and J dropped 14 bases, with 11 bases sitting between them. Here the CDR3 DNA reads TGTGCCAGCAGAGAGGGGATCACCCTCCACTTT. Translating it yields CASREGITLHF.

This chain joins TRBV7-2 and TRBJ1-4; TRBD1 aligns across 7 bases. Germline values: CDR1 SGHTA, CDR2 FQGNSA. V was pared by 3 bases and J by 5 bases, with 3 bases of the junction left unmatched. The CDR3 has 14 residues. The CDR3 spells CASSLGQRNEKLFF. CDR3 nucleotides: TGTGCCAGCAGCTTGGGACAGCGGAATGAAAAACTGTTTTTT.

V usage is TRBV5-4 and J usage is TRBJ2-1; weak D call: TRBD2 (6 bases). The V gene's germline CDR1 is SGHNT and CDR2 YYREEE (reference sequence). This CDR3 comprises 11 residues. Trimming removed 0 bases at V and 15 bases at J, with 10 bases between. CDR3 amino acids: CASSLAGDTFF. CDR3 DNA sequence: TGTGCCAGCAGCTTGGCGGGGGATACGTTCTTC.

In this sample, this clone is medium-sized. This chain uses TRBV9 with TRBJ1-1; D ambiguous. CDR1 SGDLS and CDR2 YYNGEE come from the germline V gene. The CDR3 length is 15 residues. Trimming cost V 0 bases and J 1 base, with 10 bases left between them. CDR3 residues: CASSVVGPENTEAFF. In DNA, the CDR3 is TGTGCCAGCAGCGTAGTTGGGCCAGAGAACACTGAAGCTTTCTTT. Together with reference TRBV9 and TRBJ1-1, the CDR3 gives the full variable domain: DSGVTQTPKHLITATGQRVTLRCSPRSGDLSVYWYQQSLDQGLQFLIQYYNGEERAKGNILERFSAQQFPDLHSELNLSSLELGDSALYFCASSVVGPENTEAFFGQGTRLTVV.

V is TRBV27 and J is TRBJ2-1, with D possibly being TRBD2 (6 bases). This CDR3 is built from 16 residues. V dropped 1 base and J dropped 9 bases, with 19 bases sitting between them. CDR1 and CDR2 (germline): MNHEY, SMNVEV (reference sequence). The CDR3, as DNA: TGTGCCAGCAGTTTATTTCTAAGGGGACTCGGCGGTGAGCAGTTCTTC. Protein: CASSLFLRGLGGEQFF.

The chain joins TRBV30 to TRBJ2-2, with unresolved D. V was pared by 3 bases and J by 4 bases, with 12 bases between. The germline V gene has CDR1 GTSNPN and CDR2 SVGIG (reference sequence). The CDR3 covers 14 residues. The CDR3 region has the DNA TGTGCCTGGAGAAATGGTGGAAGCACCGGGGAGCTGTTTTTT. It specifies CAWRNGGSTGELFF.

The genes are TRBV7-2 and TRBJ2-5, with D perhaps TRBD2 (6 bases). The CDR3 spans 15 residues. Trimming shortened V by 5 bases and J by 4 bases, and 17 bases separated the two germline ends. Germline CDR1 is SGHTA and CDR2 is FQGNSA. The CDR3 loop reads CASSPGRGRSETQYF. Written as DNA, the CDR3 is TGTGCCAGCAGCCCCGGGAGAGGGAGATCAGAGACCCAGTACTTC.

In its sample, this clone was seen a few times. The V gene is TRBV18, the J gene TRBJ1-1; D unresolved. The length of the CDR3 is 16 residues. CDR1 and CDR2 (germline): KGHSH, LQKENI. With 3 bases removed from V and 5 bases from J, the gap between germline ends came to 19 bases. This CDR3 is CASSPQDLFIGTEAFF. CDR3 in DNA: TGTGCCAGCTCACCCCAGGATCTCTTTATAGGGACTGAAGCTTTCTTT.

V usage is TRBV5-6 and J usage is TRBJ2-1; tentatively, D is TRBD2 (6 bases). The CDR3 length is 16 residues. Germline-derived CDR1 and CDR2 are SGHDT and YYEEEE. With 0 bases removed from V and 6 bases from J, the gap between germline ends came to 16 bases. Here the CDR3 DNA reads TGTGCCAGCAGCTTGGGTCTGACGGGGGTCTTCAATGAGCAGTTCTTC. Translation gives CASSLGLTGVFNEQFF. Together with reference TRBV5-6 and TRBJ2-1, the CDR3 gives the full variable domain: DAGVTQSPTHLIKTRGQQVTLRCSPKSGHDTVSWYQQALGQGPQFIFQYYEEEERQRGNFPDRFSGHQFPNYSSELNVNALLLGDSALYLCASSLGLTGVFNEQFFGPGTRLTVL.

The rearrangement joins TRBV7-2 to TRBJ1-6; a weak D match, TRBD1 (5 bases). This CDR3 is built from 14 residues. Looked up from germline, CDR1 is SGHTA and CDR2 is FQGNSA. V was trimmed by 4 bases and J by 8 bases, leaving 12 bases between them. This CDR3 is CASSSPGIYSPLHF. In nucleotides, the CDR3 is TGTGCCAGCAGCTCCCCAGGGATATATTCACCCCTCCACTTT.

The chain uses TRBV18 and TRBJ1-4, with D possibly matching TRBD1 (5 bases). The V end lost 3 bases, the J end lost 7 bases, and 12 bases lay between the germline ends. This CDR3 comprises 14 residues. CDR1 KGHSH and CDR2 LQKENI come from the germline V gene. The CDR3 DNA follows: TGTGCCAGCTCACCGAGTGTCGGGGGTGAAAAACTGTTTTTT. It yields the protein CASSPSVGGEKLFF.